This entry is about one T cell receptor (beta chain). The data derive from a study of blood T cell repertoires in COVID-19. The CDR3 has 14 residues. Germline CDR1 reads KGHSH; CDR2 reads LQKENI. V was shortened by 2 bases and J by 5 bases, with 9 bases between the two germline ends. This table comes from immunoSEQ multiplex PCR, and its TCRdb copy is limited to in-frame clones, with some not included. The table includes some 220,000 clones, 75% to 85% detected once. The J gene is TRBJ1-4, the V gene TRBV18, with D perhaps matching TRBD1 (5 bases). This sequence originates from a woman aged 65 to 85 with COVID-19, enrolled during active disease. Material for sequencing was peripheral blood. The CDR3 sequence: CASSPGGSNEKLFF. In DNA, the CDR3 is TGTGCCAGCTCACCAGGGGGGTCCAATGAAAAACTGTTTTTT.